This T cell receptor (beta chain) was sequenced during a study of monozygotic twins with inflammatory bowel disease. Findings of the study overall: Repertoire similarity matched across concordant and discordant twins, perhaps owing to limited power.

Through template switching, UMIs that included a 6-nucleotide sample barcode were added. TCRdb reanalyzed the 5' RACE reads and collapses them to one entry per CDR3 protein, without DNA. Its table lists approximately 400,000 distinct CDR3 sequences. Phlebotomy per donor yielded a single 2.5 ml blood sample. Investigators extracted total RNA from whole blood and did not sort T cells. As regards this clonotype: The antigen is undetermined.

This CDR3 contains 15 residues. The germline V gene has CDR1 MNHEY and CDR2 SMNVEV (reference sequence). This rearrangement joins TRBV27 to TRBJ2-5; TCRdb picks TRBD1, but there is no DNA to check that call. The source is a human donor with ulcerative colitis or Crohn's disease, or a healthy co-twin of an affected twin (not recorded which). The source material was blood. The CDR3 region is CASSLWTGQQETQYF.